This TCR beta chain emerged from a study of cytotoxic CD8 clonotypes in ibrutinib-treated CLL. This clone has more than one count but fewer than ten. The same CDR3 can be traced to other DNA sequences in this sample. The CDR3 has 15 residues. Germline V gene sequence: CDR1 SGHNT, CDR2 YYREEE (reference sequence). V lost 4 bases and J lost 0, with 13 bases in between. Profiled with immunoSEQ multiplex PCR; TCRdb holds only in-frame clones, not every one. The table includes a few hundred thousand clones, 67% detected once. The source was PBMCs, collected after 36 months of ibrutinib treatment. The sequence was collected from a human donor with chronic lymphocytic leukemia. This chain uses TRBV5-4 with TRBJ1-1; D possibly corresponds to TRBD1 (6 bases). The CDR3 protein is CASSRGAGMNTEAFF. The CDR3 bases are TGTGCCAGCAGCCGGGGGGCAGGGATGAACACTGAAGCTTTCTTT. Full variable domain (outside the CDR3, taken from reference TRBV5-4 and TRBJ1-1): ETGVTQSPTHLIKTRGQQVTLRCSSQSGHNTVSWYQQALGQGPQFIFQYYREEENGRGNFPPRFSGLQFPNYSSELNVNALELDDSALYLCASSRGAGMNTEAFFGQGTRLTVV.